The present TCR beta chain was sequenced within a study of T cells in localized non-small cell lung cancer. Study-wide results and caveats: Sequencing was restricted to one tumor region; therefore, heterogeneity remains possible. Clonality of T cells reached its maximum in uninvolved adjacent lung, surpassing tumor. Elevated circulating T cell density in blood was associated with longer overall survival.

From germline, CDR1 is SGHDN and CDR2 FVKESK. V gave up 5 bases and J gave up 7 bases; unmatched junction bases: 11. This CDR3 comprises 15 residues. Note on this clone: The antigen is not known.

Clones were read by immunoSEQ multiplex PCR, and TCRdb kept only the in-frame ones, dropping some. The table records some 66,000 clones, roughly four fifths of them present only once. This TCR derives from a female donor over 55 with stage I lung adenocarcinoma. The J gene is TRBJ1-2, the V gene TRBV14; 9 bases align to TRBD1. The source material was peripheral blood, sampled before any cancer treatment. CDR3 nucleotides: TGTGCCAGCAGCACAGCCGGGACAGGGCTCTCTGGCTACACCTTC. As protein: CASSTAGTGLSGYTF.